This T cell receptor beta chain was recorded in a study of neurological immune-mediated disorders. Findings and caveats of the study: While HTLV-1-associated myelopathy showed the greatest TCR clonal expansion, multiple sclerosis showed the least, falling below healthy controls.

PBMCs stored at -80 C, numbering 2 million, were the origin of the unsorted libraries. The cDNA was synthesized by 5'RACE incorporating 10-nucleotide random UMIs. In every sequencing run, more than 160 million TCR-beta sequences were generated from 15-18 subjects. TCRdb reanalysed the 5' RACE reads using MiXCR and keeps one entry per CDR3 protein. The sample includes under 20,000 distinct CDR3 sequences, roughly 14% of them seen just once. There are 13 residues in the CDR3. The germline CDR1 and CDR2 sequences are SNHLY and FYNNEI. V was trimmed by 4 bases and J by 4 bases, leaving 10 bases between them. This clonotype was picked up many times. The antigen is not known.

This rearrangement joins TRBV2 to TRBJ1-1, with D possibly TRBD1 on 5 matching bases. Sample: PBMCs. The receptor was isolated from a man between 60 and 75 years old with HTLV-1-associated myelopathy (HAM/TSP). CDR3 residues: CASSVGAGTEAFF. The CDR3 region has the DNA TGTGCCAGCAGTGTCGGGGCGGGCACTGAAGCTTTCTTT.